This paragraph reports one T cell receptor (beta chain). The CDR3 is 16 residues long. With 1 base removed from V and 2 bases from J, the gap between germline ends came to 15 bases. Germline V gene data show CDR1 as LGHDT and CDR2 as YNNKEL (reference sequence). Next came a second PCR, run for about 7 to 12 cycles, which used a sample-barcoded 5' primer along with a J-beta primer mix. Researchers report that a template-switch adaptor with 12 random nucleotides tagged each cDNA molecule. At least 3 million CDR3-containing paired-end reads were obtained per sample. TCRdb reprocessed the 5' RACE reads with MiXCR, giving one entry per CDR3 protein. This table has some 700,000 distinct CDR3 sequences, roughly two fifths appearing once. This entry is derived from a study of blood T cells in healthy people across ages.

The TCR comes from a woman aged 60 to 75 in good health. The chain joins TRBV3-1 to TRBJ2-7; the D gene is possibly TRBD1 (8 bases). Sequenced input: blood. CDR3 sequence (DNA): TGTGCCAGCAGCCAAGTGGGAGGGACAGGAGCCTACGAGCAGTACTTC. As protein: CASSQVGGTGAYEQYF.